The entry that follows covers one TCR beta chain sequence. CDR3 size: 11 residues. Per the study methods: Quantification of nucleated cells was approximated via reference gene primer amplification. Using immunoSEQ multiplex PCR, the repertoire was profiled, and TCRdb retains in-frame clones only, with some absent. That table is the source of V, J and clone size, and D and trimming were worked out from the DNA. This sample yields tens of thousands of clones, of which roughly 90% are seen a single time; about 3.4% belongs to the top ten. The data originate from a study of blood T cell repertoires in COVID-19. Study-level information: Samples of COVID-19 (acute and convalescent) were obtained from the United States, Italy and Spain. From T cells, B-cell-depleted T cells, or PBMCs came the material, which was cDNA or gDNA.

Sequencing was carried out using peripheral blood. This chain uses TRBV21-1 with TRBJ2-7; the listed D gene, TRBD2, was not tested against the DNA. TRBV21-1 is listed as a pseudogene. This TCR was recovered from a woman in her seventies with acute or convalescent COVID-19. CDR3 sequence reads: CASSTGYEQYF. The CDR3, as DNA: TGTGCCAGCAGCACCGGTTACGAGCAGTACTTC.